This is a list of T cell receptor beta chains from one sample in a study of early stage breast cancer tumors. Sequencing used immunoSEQ multiplex PCR; TCRdb keeps in-frame clones, though not all of them. The data contain tens of thousands of clones, 70% to 85% of them singletons. Source material: blood. The source of these receptors is a person aged 55 to 75 with breast cancer. CDR3s include the opening cysteine and the closing phenylalanine or tryptophan. Fields, in order: V gene, clone size, J gene, D gene, CDR3 DNA, CDR3 protein. A D gene is named only where the DNA matches it firmly. Where a row states a size, it is once, few, many or the class of an expanded clone; other rows omit it.

v_gene: TRBV18
abundance: few
j_gene: TRBJ2-7
d_gene: TRBD1
CDR3nt: TGTGCCAGCTCACCAGGGACAGGGTTTTTC
CDR3aa: CASSPGTGFF

v_gene: TRBV2
abundance: few
j_gene: TRBJ2-7
d_gene: TRBD1
CDR3nt: TGTGCCAGCGAGGGGGCTGACAAGCAGTACTTC
CDR3aa: CASEGADKQYF

v_gene: TRBV2
abundance: -
j_gene: TRBJ2-5
d_gene: -
CDR3nt: TGTGCCAGCAGTCAAGGATTGGCAGAGACCCAGTACTTC
CDR3aa: CASSQGLAETQYF

v_gene: TRBV7-2
abundance: -
j_gene: TRBJ2-5
d_gene: -
CDR3nt: TGTGCCAGCAGCTCTAGGGACAAGGAGACCCAGTACTTC
CDR3aa: CASSSRDKETQYF

v_gene: TRBV7-2
abundance: -
j_gene: TRBJ2-1
d_gene: TRBD2
CDR3nt: TGTGCCAGCAGCTTCCTTAGCGGGAACCCCTACAATGAGCAGTTCTTC
CDR3aa: CASSFLSGNPYNEQFF

v_gene: TRBV7-8
abundance: -
j_gene: TRBJ1-4
d_gene: -
CDR3nt: TGTGCCAGCAGTCGTACCAGGGGCAGGCCTAATGAAAAACTGTTTTTT
CDR3aa: CASSRTRGRPNEKLFF

v_gene: TRBV1
abundance: -
j_gene: TRBJ1-4
d_gene: -
CDR3nt: TGCACCAGCAGCCCAGAGACAGGGGAGGATGAAAAACTGTTTTTT
CDR3aa: CTSSPETGEDEKLFF

v_gene: TRBV5-1
abundance: few
j_gene: TRBJ2-6
d_gene: -
CDR3nt: TGCGCCAGCAGCTTGGGCGTCTCTGGGGCCAACGTCCTGACTTTC
CDR3aa: CASSLGVSGANVLTF

v_gene: TRBV15
abundance: -
j_gene: TRBJ1-3
d_gene: -
CDR3nt: TGTGCCACCAGCAGAGGTGACGGACGCTCTGGAAACACCATATATTTT
CDR3aa: CATSRGDGRSGNTIYF

v_gene: TRBV19
abundance: -
j_gene: TRBJ2-3
d_gene: -
CDR3nt: TGTGCCAGTAGCGGGGGACCTAGCACAGATACGCAGTATTTT
CDR3aa: CASSGGPSTDTQYF

v_gene: TRBV28
abundance: -
j_gene: TRBJ1-5
d_gene: -
CDR3nt: TGTGCCAGCAGCACCTCCTATACCCCAGGGACTAGCAATCAGCCCCAGCATTTT
CDR3aa: CASSTSYTPGTSNQPQHF

v_gene: TRBV2
abundance: few
j_gene: TRBJ2-7
d_gene: TRBD2
CDR3nt: TGTGCCAGCAGAGCAAGCGGGAGGGTGGTGTACTTC
CDR3aa: CASRASGRVVYF

v_gene: TRBV18
abundance: -
j_gene: TRBJ1-5
d_gene: TRBD1
CDR3nt: TGTGCCAGCTCACCACCGACAGGGAGTCAGCCCCAGCATTTT
CDR3aa: CASSPPTGSQPQHF

v_gene: TRBV7-8
abundance: -
j_gene: TRBJ1-5
d_gene: -
CDR3nt: TGTGCCAGCAGCTTCGGACATATCAATCAGCCCCAGCATTTT
CDR3aa: CASSFGHINQPQHF

v_gene: TRBV7-3
abundance: -
j_gene: TRBJ2-4
d_gene: TRBD1
CDR3nt: TGTGCCAGCAGCACGCGACAGGGAAACATTCAGTACTTC
CDR3aa: CASSTRQGNIQYF

v_gene: TRBV5-1
abundance: -
j_gene: TRBJ2-7
d_gene: -
CDR3nt: TGCGCCAGCAGCTTGACAGGCTACGAGCAGTACTTC
CDR3aa: CASSLTGYEQYF

v_gene: TRBV30
abundance: -
j_gene: TRBJ2-1
d_gene: -
CDR3nt: TGTGCCTGGAGTGTAACGTACAATGAGCAGTTCTTC
CDR3aa: CAWSVTYNEQFF

v_gene: TRBV2
abundance: -
j_gene: TRBJ2-5
d_gene: TRBD1
CDR3nt: TGTGCCAGCAGGACGACAGGGCAAGAGACCCAGTACTTC
CDR3aa: CASRTTGQETQYF

v_gene: TRBV28
abundance: -
j_gene: TRBJ2-5
d_gene: -
CDR3nt: TGTGCCAGCAGTCAAGAGACCCAGTACTTC
CDR3aa: CASSQETQYF

v_gene: TRBV5-1
abundance: -
j_gene: TRBJ2-1
d_gene: -
CDR3nt: TGCGCCAGCAGCTCGGGACTCGGAGCTGCCTACAATGAGCAGTTCTTC
CDR3aa: CASSSGLGAAYNEQFF

v_gene: TRBV4-1
abundance: -
j_gene: TRBJ2-1
d_gene: -
CDR3nt: TGCGCCAGCAGCCAAGTTACTAGTGTTAATGAGCAGTTCTTC
CDR3aa: CASSQVTSVNEQFF

v_gene: TRBV7-7
abundance: -
j_gene: TRBJ1-1
d_gene: -
CDR3nt: TGTGCTAGCAGCTCCGACAGGAACACTGAAGCTTTCTTT
CDR3aa: CASSSDRNTEAFF

v_gene: TRBV7-2
abundance: -
j_gene: TRBJ2-5
d_gene: -
CDR3nt: TGTGCCAGCAGCTTAAACAGACCCCAAGGGACCCAGTACTTC
CDR3aa: CASSLNRPQGTQYF

v_gene: TRBV6-1
abundance: -
j_gene: TRBJ1-1
d_gene: -
CDR3nt: TGTGCCAGCACGGATATCACTGAAGCTTTCTTT
CDR3aa: CASTDITEAFF

v_gene: TRBV30
abundance: once
j_gene: TRBJ1-2
d_gene: -
CDR3nt: TGTGCCTGGAGTCCCCAGGGCTCCTATGGCTACACCTTC
CDR3aa: CAWSPQGSYGYTF

v_gene: TRBV4-3
abundance: -
j_gene: TRBJ2-2
d_gene: -
CDR3nt: TGCGCCAGCAGCCAAGACCCCCGGGGCGGCGCGAACACCGGGGAGCTGTTTTTT
CDR3aa: CASSQDPRGGANTGELFF

v_gene: TRBV4-1
abundance: -
j_gene: TRBJ2-1
d_gene: TRBD2
CDR3nt: TGCGCCAGCAGCCAAGATTTTGGGGGGGGCAATGAGCAGTTCTTC
CDR3aa: CASSQDFGGGNEQFF

v_gene: TRBV7-2
abundance: -
j_gene: TRBJ1-1
d_gene: -
CDR3nt: TGTGCCAGCAGCTTAGCGGGACCCAACACTGAAGCTTTCTTT
CDR3aa: CASSLAGPNTEAFF

v_gene: TRBV29-1
abundance: few
j_gene: TRBJ2-7
d_gene: -
CDR3nt: TGCAGCTATAAGGGGAGCTCCGAGCAGTACTTC
CDR3aa: CSYKGSSEQYF

v_gene: TRBV30
abundance: few
j_gene: TRBJ1-5
d_gene: TRBD1
CDR3nt: TGTGCCTGGAGCGCGACAGGGGTTAGCAATCAGCCCCAGCATTTT
CDR3aa: CAWSATGVSNQPQHF

v_gene: TRBV30
abundance: few
j_gene: TRBJ2-2
d_gene: -
CDR3nt: TGTGCCTCCCCAAGCCTAAGGGGGGCAGCGAACGGGGAGCTGTTTTTT
CDR3aa: CASPSLRGAANGELFF

v_gene: TRBV19
abundance: -
j_gene: TRBJ2-5
d_gene: TRBD1
CDR3nt: TGTGCCAGTAGTAAGGACAGGTCACAAGAGACCCAGTACTTC
CDR3aa: CASSKDRSQETQYF

v_gene: TRBV5-1
abundance: -
j_gene: TRBJ2-5
d_gene: -
CDR3nt: TGCGCCAGCAGCTTGGGGGGGCCCAGCCAAGAGACCCAGTACTTC
CDR3aa: CASSLGGPSQETQYF

v_gene: TRBV9
abundance: -
j_gene: TRBJ2-3
d_gene: TRBD2
CDR3nt: TGTGCCAGCAGCGTTCGGCCTAGCGGGGTAGATACGCAGTATTTT
CDR3aa: CASSVRPSGVDTQYF

v_gene: TRBV6-5
abundance: -
j_gene: TRBJ1-2
d_gene: -
CDR3nt: TGTGCCAGCAGCCGCACGGGGGGTTATACTGGCTACACCTTC
CDR3aa: CASSRTGGYTGYTF

v_gene: TRBV5-6
abundance: -
j_gene: TRBJ2-5
d_gene: -
CDR3nt: TGTGCCAGCAGCTTGGCCGCATTGGGGGACTACCAAGAGACCCAGTACTTC
CDR3aa: CASSLAALGDYQETQYF

v_gene: TRBV5-1
abundance: -
j_gene: TRBJ2-7
d_gene: -
CDR3nt: TGCGCCAGCAGCTTGGAACCGGGCGAGCAGTACTTC
CDR3aa: CASSLEPGEQYF

v_gene: TRBV11-3
abundance: -
j_gene: TRBJ2-2
d_gene: TRBD2
CDR3nt: TGTGCCAGCAGCCTAACTAGCGGGAACACCGGGGAGCTGTTTTTT
CDR3aa: CASSLTSGNTGELFF

v_gene: TRBV7-9
abundance: -
j_gene: TRBJ2-3
d_gene: -
CDR3nt: TGTGCCAGCAGCCCCACCGGGAGTGCAGATACGCAGTATTTT
CDR3aa: CASSPTGSADTQYF

v_gene: TRBV28
abundance: -
j_gene: TRBJ2-3
d_gene: TRBD2
CDR3nt: TGTGCCAGCAGTATCCGGACTAGCGGGGTCAGCGCGCAGTATTTT
CDR3aa: CASSIRTSGVSAQYF

v_gene: TRBV9
abundance: -
j_gene: TRBJ2-7
d_gene: -
CDR3nt: TGTGCCAGCAGCGTCTCCCAGCACGGCGAGCAGTACTTC
CDR3aa: CASSVSQHGEQYF

v_gene: TRBV7-2
abundance: -
j_gene: TRBJ2-1
d_gene: -
CDR3nt: TGTGCCAGCAGCTCACCTAGGGAGCGTGCCACTTTGCAGTTCTTC
CDR3aa: CASSSPRERATLQFF

v_gene: TRBV2
abundance: -
j_gene: TRBJ2-5
d_gene: TRBD2
CDR3nt: TGTGCCAGCAGTGGACTAGCGGGGGCACAAGAGACCCAGTACTTC
CDR3aa: CASSGLAGAQETQYF

v_gene: TRBV6-1
abundance: -
j_gene: TRBJ2-5
d_gene: -
CDR3nt: TGTGCCAGCAGTGGCGGCTCCGGGACTCGGTACCAAGAGACCCAGTACTTC
CDR3aa: CASSGGSGTRYQETQYF

v_gene: TRBV7-8
abundance: -
j_gene: TRBJ2-1
d_gene: TRBD2
CDR3nt: TGTGCCAGCAGCTTAGTAGCTAGCGGAGGAGGTTTCTACAATGAGCAGTTCTTC
CDR3aa: CASSLVASGGGFYNEQFF

v_gene: TRBV5-1
abundance: -
j_gene: TRBJ2-5
d_gene: TRBD1
CDR3nt: TGCGCCAGCACCACGGGGACAGTTCAAGAGACCCAGTACTTC
CDR3aa: CASTTGTVQETQYF

v_gene: TRBV7-2
abundance: once
j_gene: TRBJ2-3
d_gene: -
CDR3nt: TGTGCCAGCAGGCTCGGGCTAGCTTCAGATACGCAGTATTTT
CDR3aa: CASRLGLASDTQYF

v_gene: TRBV6-1
abundance: -
j_gene: TRBJ2-7
d_gene: -
CDR3nt: TGTGCCAGCAGTGTGTTCAGAACCTACGAGCAGTACTTC
CDR3aa: CASSVFRTYEQYF

v_gene: TRBV5-1
abundance: -
j_gene: TRBJ2-2
d_gene: -
CDR3nt: TGCGCCAGCACTAGGCCCGCCAGCGGCGGTGCTGGCGGGGAGCTGTTTTTT
CDR3aa: CASTRPASGGAGGELFF

v_gene: TRBV28
abundance: -
j_gene: TRBJ2-3
d_gene: TRBD2
CDR3nt: TGTGCCAGCAGTTTACTAGCGGGGGGGCAGGGAGATACGCAGTATTTT
CDR3aa: CASSLLAGGQGDTQYF

v_gene: TRBV7-9
abundance: -
j_gene: TRBJ2-2
d_gene: -
CDR3nt: TGTGCCAGCAGCGTTGGATCCGGGGTGAACACCGGGGAGCTGTTTTTT
CDR3aa: CASSVGSGVNTGELFF

v_gene: TRBV7-2
abundance: -
j_gene: TRBJ2-2
d_gene: TRBD2
CDR3nt: TGTGCCAGCAGATGGACTAGCGGGAAAACCGGGGAGCTGTTTTTT
CDR3aa: CASRWTSGKTGELFF

v_gene: TRBV28
abundance: few
j_gene: TRBJ1-3
d_gene: TRBD1
CDR3nt: TGTGCCAGCAGTGAGACAGGGTATTCTGGAAACACCATATATTTT
CDR3aa: CASSETGYSGNTIYF

v_gene: TRBV18
abundance: -
j_gene: TRBJ2-7
d_gene: -
CDR3nt: TGTGCCAGCTCACCATCACTATCTTACGAGCAGTACTTC
CDR3aa: CASSPSLSYEQYF

v_gene: TRBV2
abundance: few
j_gene: TRBJ1-5
d_gene: -
CDR3nt: TGTGCCAGCAGTGTTCACCTGGATCAGCCCCAGCATTTT
CDR3aa: CASSVHLDQPQHF